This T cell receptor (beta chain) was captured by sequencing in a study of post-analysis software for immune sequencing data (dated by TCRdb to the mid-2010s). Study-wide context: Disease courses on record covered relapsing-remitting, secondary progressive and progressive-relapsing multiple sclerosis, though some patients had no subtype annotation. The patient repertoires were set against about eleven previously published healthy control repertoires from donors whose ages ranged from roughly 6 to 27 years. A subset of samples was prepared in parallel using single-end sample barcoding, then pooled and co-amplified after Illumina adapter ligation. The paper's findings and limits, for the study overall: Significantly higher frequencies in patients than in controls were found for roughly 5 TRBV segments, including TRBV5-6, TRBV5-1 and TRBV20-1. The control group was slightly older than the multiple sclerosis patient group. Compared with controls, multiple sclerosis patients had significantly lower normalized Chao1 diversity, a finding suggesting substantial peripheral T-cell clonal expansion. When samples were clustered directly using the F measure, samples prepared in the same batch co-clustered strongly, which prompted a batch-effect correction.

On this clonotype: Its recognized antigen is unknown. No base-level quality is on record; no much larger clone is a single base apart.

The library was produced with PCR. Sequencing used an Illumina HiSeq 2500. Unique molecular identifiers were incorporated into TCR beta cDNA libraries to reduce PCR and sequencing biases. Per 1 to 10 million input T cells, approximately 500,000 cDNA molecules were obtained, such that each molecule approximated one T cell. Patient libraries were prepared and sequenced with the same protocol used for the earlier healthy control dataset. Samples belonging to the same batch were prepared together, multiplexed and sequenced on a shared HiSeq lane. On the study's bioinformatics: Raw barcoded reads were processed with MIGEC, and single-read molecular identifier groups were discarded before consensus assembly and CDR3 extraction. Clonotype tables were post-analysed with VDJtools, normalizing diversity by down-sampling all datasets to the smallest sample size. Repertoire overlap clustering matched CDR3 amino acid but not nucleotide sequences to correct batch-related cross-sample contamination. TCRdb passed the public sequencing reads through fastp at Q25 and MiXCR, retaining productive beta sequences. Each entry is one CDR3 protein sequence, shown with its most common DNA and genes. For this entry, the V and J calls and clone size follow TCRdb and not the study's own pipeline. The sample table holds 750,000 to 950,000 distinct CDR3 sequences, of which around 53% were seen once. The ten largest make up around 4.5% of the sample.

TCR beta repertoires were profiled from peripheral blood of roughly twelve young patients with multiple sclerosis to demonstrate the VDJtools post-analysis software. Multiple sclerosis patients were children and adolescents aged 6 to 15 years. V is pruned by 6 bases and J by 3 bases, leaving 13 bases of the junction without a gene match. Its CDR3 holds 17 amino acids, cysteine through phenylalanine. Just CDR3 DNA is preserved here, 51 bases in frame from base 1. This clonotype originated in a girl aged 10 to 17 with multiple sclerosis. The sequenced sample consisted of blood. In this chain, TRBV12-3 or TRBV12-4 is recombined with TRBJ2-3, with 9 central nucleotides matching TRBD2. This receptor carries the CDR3 CASRGASGIQGTDTQYF. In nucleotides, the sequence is TGTGCCAGCAGGGGGGCTAGCGGGATCCAGGGTACAGATACGCAGTATTTT.